The source of this TCR beta chain is a study of shared clonotypes between healthy human individuals. Sequencing used immunoSEQ multiplex PCR; TCRdb keeps in-frame clones, though not all of them. Here the sample spans fewer than 800,000 clones, 90% to 95% being singletons. Naive CD8 cells lacked CD45RO, underwent positive selection for CCR7 and left out terminally differentiated effector memory CD45RA+ cells. The material sequenced was naive CD8+ T cells sorted from blood. The sequence was collected from a man aged 25 to 40 in good health.

Here the CDR3 DNA reads TGTGCCAGCAGAAGAGGACAGACGCTTTCCTACAATGAGCAGTTCTTC. It encodes CASRRGQTLSYNEQFF. The chain recombines TRBV27 with TRBJ2-1, with D tentatively TRBD1 (6 bases). The V end lost 6 bases, the J end lost 1 base, and 16 bases lay between the germline ends. Germline V gives CDR1 MNHEY, CDR2 SMNVEV (reference sequence). The CDR3 is 16 amino acids.